This entry describes one T cell receptor beta chain. Antigen: not known. The data originate from a study of T-cell memory formation after mild COVID-19. Across the study: TCR clusters were mostly confined to one donor each.

The CDR3 spans 17 residues. Per the germline V gene, CDR1 is LNHNV and CDR2 is YYDKDF (reference sequence). Trimming shortened V by 0 bases and J by 0 bases, and 9 bases separated the two germline ends. Study conclusions and caveats: Clones contracting day 15 to 85 were balanced CD4/CD8; later expanders leaned CD4+. Pre-infection memory showed some responding clones, and this suggested that cross-reactive memory joined.

Constant-segment-primed 5'RACE gave TCR alpha and TCR beta cDNA libraries with sample barcodes and UMIs. MiXCR was run by TCRdb on the 5' RACE reads, yielding one entry per CDR3 protein. The table records fewer than 250,000 distinct CDR3 sequences, over 9.5% of them present only once. Specimen: PBMCs or a T cell subset sorted from them (not recorded which). The TCR sequence derives from a man younger than 30 who had mild COVID-19 (a few samples of this study predate the infection). Cell type and time point are not known. This chain connects TRBV15 to TRBJ2-6; no clear D. The CDR3 bases are TGTGCCACCAGCAGAGAAGTGGGCGCCTCTGGGGCCAACGTCCTGACTTTC. Its translation is CATSREVGASGANVLTF. The full variable domain, with the rest looked up from reference TRBV15 and TRBJ2-6, is DAMVIQNPRYQVTQFGKPVTLSCSQTLNHNVMYWYQQKSSQAPKLLFHYYDKDFNNEADTPDNFQSRRPNTSFCFLDIRSPGLGDTAMYLCATSREVGASGANVLTFGAGSRLTVL.